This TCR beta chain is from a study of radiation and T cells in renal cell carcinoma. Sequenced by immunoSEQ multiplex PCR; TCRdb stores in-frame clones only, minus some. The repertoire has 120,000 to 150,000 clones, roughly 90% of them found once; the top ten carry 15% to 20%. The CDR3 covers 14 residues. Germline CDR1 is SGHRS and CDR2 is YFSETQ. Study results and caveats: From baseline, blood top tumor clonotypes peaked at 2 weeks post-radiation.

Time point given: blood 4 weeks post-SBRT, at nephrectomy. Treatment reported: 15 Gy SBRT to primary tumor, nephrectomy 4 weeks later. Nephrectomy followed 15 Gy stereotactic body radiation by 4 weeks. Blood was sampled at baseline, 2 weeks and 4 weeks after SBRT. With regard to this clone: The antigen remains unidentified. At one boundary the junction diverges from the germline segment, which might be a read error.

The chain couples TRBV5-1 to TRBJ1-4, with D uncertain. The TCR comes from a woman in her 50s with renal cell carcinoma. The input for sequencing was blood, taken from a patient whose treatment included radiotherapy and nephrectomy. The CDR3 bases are TGTGCCAGCAGCGCGGAGGTTTTAGATGAAAAACTGTTTTTT. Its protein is CASSAEVLDEKLFF.